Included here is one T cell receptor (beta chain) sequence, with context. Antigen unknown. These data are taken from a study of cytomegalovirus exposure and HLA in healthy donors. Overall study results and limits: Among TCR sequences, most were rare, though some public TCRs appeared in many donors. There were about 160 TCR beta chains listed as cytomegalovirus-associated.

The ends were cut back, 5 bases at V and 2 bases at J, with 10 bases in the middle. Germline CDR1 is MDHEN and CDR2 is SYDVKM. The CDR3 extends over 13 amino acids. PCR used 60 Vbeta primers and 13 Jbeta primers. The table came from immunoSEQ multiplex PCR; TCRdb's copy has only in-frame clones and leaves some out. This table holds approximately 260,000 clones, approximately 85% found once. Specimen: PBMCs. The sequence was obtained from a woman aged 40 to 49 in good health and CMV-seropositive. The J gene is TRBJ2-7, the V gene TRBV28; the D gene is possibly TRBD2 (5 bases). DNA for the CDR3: TGTGCCAGCAGTCGAGGGTTCCCCTACGAGCAGTACTTC. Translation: CASSRGFPYEQYF.